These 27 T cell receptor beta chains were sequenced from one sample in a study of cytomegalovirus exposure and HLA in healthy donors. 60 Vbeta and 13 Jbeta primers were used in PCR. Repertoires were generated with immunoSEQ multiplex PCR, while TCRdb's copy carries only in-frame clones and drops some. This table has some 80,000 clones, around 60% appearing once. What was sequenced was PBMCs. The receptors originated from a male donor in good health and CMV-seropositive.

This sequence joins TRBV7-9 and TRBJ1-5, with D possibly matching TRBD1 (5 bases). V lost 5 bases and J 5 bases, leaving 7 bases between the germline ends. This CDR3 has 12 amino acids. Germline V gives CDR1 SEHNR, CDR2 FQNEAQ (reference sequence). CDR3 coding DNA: TGTGCCAGCAGCGCGGGGGATCAGCCCCAGCATTTT. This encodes CASSAGDQPQHF.

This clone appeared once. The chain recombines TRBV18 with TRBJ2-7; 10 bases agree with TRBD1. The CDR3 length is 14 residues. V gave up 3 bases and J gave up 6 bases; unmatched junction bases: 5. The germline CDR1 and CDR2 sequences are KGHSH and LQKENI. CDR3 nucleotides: TGTGCCAGCTCACCGGGACAGGGGTCCAGCGAGCAGTACTTC. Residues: CASSPGQGSSEQYF.

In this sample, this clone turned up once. The CDR3 loop reads CAISEIAGVNTGELFF. The CDR3 region has the DNA TGTGCCATCAGTGAGATAGCGGGAGTAAACACCGGGGAGCTGTTTTTT. The V call is TRBV10-3, the J call TRBJ2-2, with 9 positions matching TRBD2. Unmatched junction bases numbered 3, after V lost 2 bases and J lost 2 bases. Per the germline V gene, CDR1 is ENHRY and CDR2 is SYGVKD. This CDR3 is built from 16 residues.

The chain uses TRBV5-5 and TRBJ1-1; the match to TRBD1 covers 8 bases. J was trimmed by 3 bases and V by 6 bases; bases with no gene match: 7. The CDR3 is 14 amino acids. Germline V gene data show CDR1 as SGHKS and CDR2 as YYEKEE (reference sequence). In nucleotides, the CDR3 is TGTGCCAGCACCCTGGGACAGGCCGACACTGAAGCTTTCTTT. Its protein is CASTLGQADTEAFF.

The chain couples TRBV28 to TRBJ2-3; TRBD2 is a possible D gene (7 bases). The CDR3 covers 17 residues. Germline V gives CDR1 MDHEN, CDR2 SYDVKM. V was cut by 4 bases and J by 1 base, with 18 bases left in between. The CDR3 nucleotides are TGTGCCAGCAGTTCCCCGGGGGGCGGAGGGGGCACAGATACGCAGTATTTT. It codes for CASSSPGGGGGTDTQYF.

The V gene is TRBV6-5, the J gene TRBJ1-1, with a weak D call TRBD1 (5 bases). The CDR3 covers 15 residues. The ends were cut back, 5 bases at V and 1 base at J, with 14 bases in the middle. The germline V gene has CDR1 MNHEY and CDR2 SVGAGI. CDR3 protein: CASSRRAGGNTEAFF. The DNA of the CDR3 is TGTGCCAGCAGTCGAAGGGCGGGGGGGAACACTGAAGCTTTCTTT.

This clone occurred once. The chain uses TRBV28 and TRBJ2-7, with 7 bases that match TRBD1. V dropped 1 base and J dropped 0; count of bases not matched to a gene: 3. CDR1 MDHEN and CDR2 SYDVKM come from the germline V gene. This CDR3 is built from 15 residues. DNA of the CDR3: TGTGCCAGCAGTTTATACAGGGGAAGCTCCTACGAGCAGTACTTC. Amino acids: CASSLYRGSSYEQYF.

The CDR3 loop reads CASSFGGQGDEKLFF. In DNA form, the CDR3 reads TGTGCCAGCAGCTTCGGAGGGCAGGGGGACGAAAAACTGTTTTTT. The gene calls are TRBV7-2 and TRBJ1-4; 7 positions match TRBD1. CDR1 SGHTA and CDR2 FQGNSA come from the germline V gene. After removal of 3 bases from V and 8 bases from J, the junction contained 9 bases not matched to a gene. The CDR3 is made up of 15 amino acids.

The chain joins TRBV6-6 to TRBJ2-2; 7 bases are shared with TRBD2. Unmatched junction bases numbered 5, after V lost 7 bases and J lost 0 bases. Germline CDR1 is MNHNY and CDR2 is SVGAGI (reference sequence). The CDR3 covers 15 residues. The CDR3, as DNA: TGTGCCAGCACCCTGCTAGCGGCGAACACCGGGGAGCTGTTTTTT. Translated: CASTLLAANTGELFF.

CDR3 region: CASSYDRVDEQFF. The CDR3 DNA reads TGTGCCAGCAGTTACGACAGGGTTGATGAGCAGTTCTTC. The genes are TRBV2 and TRBJ2-1, with TRBD1 identical over 7 bases. Losses at the gene ends were 5 bases for V and 8 bases for J; bases not matched to a gene: 6. Germline-derived CDR1 and CDR2 are SNHLY and FYNNEI. The CDR3 consists of 13 residues.

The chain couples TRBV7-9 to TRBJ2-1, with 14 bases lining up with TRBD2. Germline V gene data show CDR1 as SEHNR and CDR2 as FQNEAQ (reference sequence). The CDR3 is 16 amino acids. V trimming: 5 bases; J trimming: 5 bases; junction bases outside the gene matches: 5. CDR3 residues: CASSDGTSGRHNEQFF. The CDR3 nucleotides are TGTGCCAGCAGCGACGGGACTAGCGGGAGACACAATGAGCAGTTCTTC.

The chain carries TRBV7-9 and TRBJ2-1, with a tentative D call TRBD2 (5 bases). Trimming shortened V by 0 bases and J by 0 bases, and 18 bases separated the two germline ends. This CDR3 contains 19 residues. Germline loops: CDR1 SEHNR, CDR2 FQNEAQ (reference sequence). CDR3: CASSLAVSGAGFSYNEQFF. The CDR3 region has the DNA TGTGCCAGCAGCTTAGCGGTGAGTGGTGCGGGTTTCTCCTACAATGAGCAGTTCTTC.

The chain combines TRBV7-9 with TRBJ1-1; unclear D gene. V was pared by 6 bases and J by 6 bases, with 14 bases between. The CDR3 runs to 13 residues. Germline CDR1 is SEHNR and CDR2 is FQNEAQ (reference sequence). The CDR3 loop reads CASRPRGPSEAFF. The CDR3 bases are TGTGCCAGCAGGCCGCGTGGGCCCTCTGAAGCTTTCTTT. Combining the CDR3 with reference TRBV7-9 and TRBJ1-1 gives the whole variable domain DTGVSQNPRHKITKRGQNVTFRCDPISEHNRLYWYRQTLGQGPEFLTYFQNEAQLEKSRLLSDRFSAERPKGSFSTLEIQRTEQGDSAMYLCASRPRGPSEAFFGQGTRLTVV.

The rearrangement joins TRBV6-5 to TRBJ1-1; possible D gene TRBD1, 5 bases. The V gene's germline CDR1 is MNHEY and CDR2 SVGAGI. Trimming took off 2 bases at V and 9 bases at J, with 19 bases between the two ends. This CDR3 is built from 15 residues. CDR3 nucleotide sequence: TGTGCCAGCAGTTACAGGGGAACGCGCGACTCAAAAGCTTTCTTT. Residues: CASSYRGTRDSKAFF.

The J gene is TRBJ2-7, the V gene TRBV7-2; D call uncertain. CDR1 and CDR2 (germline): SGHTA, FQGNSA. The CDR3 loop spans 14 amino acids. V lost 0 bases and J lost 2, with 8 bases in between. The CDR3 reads CASSLAASAYEQYF. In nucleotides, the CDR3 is TGTGCCAGCAGCTTAGCAGCGTCGGCCTACGAGCAGTACTTC.

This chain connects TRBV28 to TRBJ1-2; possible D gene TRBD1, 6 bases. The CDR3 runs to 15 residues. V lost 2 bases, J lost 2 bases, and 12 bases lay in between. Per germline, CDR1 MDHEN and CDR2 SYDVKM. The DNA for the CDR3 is TGTGCCAGCAGTTTAAGCGCCGGACAGAACTATGGCTACACCTTC. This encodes CASSLSAGQNYGYTF.

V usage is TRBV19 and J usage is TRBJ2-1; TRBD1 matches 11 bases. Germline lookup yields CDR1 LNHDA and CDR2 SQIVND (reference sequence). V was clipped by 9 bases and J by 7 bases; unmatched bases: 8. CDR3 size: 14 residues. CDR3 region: CASSYRDRGNEQFF. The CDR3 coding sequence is TGTGCCAGCTCCTACCGGGACAGGGGGAATGAGCAGTTCTTC.

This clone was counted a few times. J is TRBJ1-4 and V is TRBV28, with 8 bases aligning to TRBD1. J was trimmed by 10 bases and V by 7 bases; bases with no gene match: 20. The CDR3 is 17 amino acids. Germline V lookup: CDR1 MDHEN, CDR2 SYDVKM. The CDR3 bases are TGTGCCAGCATGGTAGCATCAGGGGGCCTCTCCCAACGAAAACTGTTTTTT. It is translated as CASMVASGGLSQRKLFF.

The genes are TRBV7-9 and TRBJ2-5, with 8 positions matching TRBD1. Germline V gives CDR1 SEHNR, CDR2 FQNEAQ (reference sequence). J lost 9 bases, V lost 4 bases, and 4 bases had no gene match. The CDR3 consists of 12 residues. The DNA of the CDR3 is TGTGCCAGCAGCTCCCCGGACAGGGCCCAGTACTTC. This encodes CASSSPDRAQYF.

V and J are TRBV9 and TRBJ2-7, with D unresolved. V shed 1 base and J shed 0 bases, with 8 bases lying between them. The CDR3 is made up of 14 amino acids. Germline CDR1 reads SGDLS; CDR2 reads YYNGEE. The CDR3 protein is CASSVTVGSYEQYF. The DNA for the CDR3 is TGTGCCAGCAGCGTAACGGTCGGCTCCTACGAGCAGTACTTC.

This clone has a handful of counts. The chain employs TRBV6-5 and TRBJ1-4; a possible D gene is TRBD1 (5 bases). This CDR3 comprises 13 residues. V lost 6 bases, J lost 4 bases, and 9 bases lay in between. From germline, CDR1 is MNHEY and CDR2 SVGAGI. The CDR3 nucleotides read TGTGCCAGCAGGACTCAGGGTAATGAAAAACTGTTTTTT. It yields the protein CASRTQGNEKLFF.

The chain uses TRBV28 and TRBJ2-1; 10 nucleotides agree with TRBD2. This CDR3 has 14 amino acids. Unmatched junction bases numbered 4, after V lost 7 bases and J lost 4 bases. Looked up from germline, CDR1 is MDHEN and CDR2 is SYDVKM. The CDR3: CASIALAGYNEQFF. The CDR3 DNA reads TGTGCCAGCATAGCACTAGCGGGATACAATGAGCAGTTCTTC.

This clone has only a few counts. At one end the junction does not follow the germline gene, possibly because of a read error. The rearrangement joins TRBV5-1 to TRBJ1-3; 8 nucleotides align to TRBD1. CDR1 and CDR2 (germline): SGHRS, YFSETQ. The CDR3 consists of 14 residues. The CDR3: CASSPATGGTTIYF. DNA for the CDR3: TGCGCCAGCAGCCCGGCTACAGGGGGAACCACCATATATTTT.

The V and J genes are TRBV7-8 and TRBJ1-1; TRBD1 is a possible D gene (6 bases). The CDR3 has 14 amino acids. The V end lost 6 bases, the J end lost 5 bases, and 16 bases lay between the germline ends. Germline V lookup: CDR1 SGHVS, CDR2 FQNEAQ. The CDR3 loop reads CASSSWGQGTEAFF. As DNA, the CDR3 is TGTGCCAGCAGTTCCTGGGGTCAGGGGACTGAAGCTTTCTTT.

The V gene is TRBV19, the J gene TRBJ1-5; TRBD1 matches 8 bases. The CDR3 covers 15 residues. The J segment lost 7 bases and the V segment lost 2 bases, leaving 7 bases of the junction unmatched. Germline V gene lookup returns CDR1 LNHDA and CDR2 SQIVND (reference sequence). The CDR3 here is CASSISGQGAQPQHF. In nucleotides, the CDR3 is TGTGCCAGTAGTATATCTGGTCAGGGGGCACAGCCCCAGCATTTT. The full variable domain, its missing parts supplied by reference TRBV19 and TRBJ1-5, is DGGITQSPKYLFRKEGQNVTLSCEQNLNHDAMYWYRQDPGQGLRLIYYSQIVNDFQKGDIAEGYSVSREKKESFPLTVTSAQKNPTAFYLCASSISGQGAQPQHFGDGTRLSIL.

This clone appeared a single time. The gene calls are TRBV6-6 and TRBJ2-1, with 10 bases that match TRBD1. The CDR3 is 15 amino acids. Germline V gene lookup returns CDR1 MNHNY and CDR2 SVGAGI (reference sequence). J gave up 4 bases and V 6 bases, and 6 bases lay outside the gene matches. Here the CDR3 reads CASRPGDRGYNEQFF. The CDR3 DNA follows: TGTGCCAGCAGGCCCGGGGACAGGGGATACAATGAGCAGTTCTTC.

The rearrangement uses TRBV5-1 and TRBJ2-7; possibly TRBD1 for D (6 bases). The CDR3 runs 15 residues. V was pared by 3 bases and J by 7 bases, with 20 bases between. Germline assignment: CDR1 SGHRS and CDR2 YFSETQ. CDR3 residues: CASSSGTPSSSEQYF. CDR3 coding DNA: TGCGCCAGCAGCTCGGGGACACCGTCGTCTAGTGAGCAGTACTTC.